The 4 T cell receptor beta chains below all came from one sample that was sequenced in a study of blood T cells in healthy people across ages. Combining a sample-barcoded 5' primer with a J-beta primer mix, a second PCR ran for about 7 to 11 cycles. TCRdb passed the 5' RACE reads through MiXCR, listing each CDR3 protein once. This sample yields some 920,000 distinct CDR3 sequences, of which roughly 47% are seen a single time; about 21% belongs to the top ten. Sequencing was carried out using blood. These receptors originate from an older woman in good health.

The CDR3 protein is CASSSGRVFSGANVLTF. CDR3 nucleotides: TGTGCCAGCAGTTCCGGACGGGTTTTCTCTGGGGCCAACGTCCTGACTTTC. The rearrangement links TRBV5-8 to TRBJ2-6; unclear D gene. CDR1 SGHTS and CDR2 YDEGEE come from the germline V gene. This CDR3 comprises 17 residues. V dropped 5 bases and J dropped 0 bases, with 15 bases sitting between them. The full variable domain, completed using reference TRBV5-8 and TRBJ2-6, is EAGVTQSPTHLIKTRGQQATLRCSPISGHTSVYWYQQALGLGLQFLLWYDEGEERNRGNFPPRFSGRQFPNYSSELNVNALELEDSALYLCASSSGRVFSGANVLTFGAGSRLTVL.

The rearrangement uses TRBV5-8 and TRBJ2-7, with 8 bases fitting TRBD1. Per the germline V gene, CDR1 is SGHTS and CDR2 is YDEGEE. The CDR3 contains 16 residues. J lost 6 bases, V lost 3 bases, and 14 bases had no gene match. The CDR3, as DNA: TGTGCCAGCAGCTCACAACAACGGACAGGGTCTCGCGAGCAGTACTTC. Translating it yields CASSSQQRTGSREQYF.

J is TRBJ2-7 and V is TRBV14; 7 bases align to TRBD1. Germline-derived CDR1 and CDR2 are SGHDN and FVKESK. The ends lost 3 bases at V and 0 bases at J; junction bases unmatched: 8. The CDR3 has 16 amino acids. The CDR3 sequence is CASSQKAGTASYEQYF. The CDR3 DNA reads as TGTGCCAGCAGCCAGAAGGCCGGGACAGCCTCCTACGAGCAGTACTTC.

This clonotype was picked up a small number of times. The CDR3 loop is CASSQDDRSGEQYF. Here the CDR3 DNA reads TGTGCCAGCAGCCAAGACGACAGGAGCGGCGAGCAGTACTTC. The V gene is TRBV3-1, the J gene TRBJ2-4, with D perhaps TRBD1 (6 bases). The J call may be wrong; the DNA end is better matched by TRBJ2-7. CDR3 length equals 14 residues. Germline V gene sequence: CDR1 LGHDT, CDR2 YNNKEL (reference sequence).